The rows below give T cell receptor beta chains drawn from one sample of a study of control samples from healthy donors and cancer patients. TCRdb keeps only in-frame clones here, not all; method: immunoSEQ multiplex PCR. The data contain roughly 100,000 clones, roughly 89% of them singletons. The sequencing input was blood. These receptors all stem from a human donor in good health. The donor label of this sample is uncertain. Both conserved end residues are part of each CDR3. The D gene is left open where the match is weak. The listing skips clone size in some rows; elsewhere it reads once, few, many or a size class.

V,D,size,J,CDR3,DNA
TRBV9,.,.,TRBJ1-2,CASSRRGEGYTF,TGTGCCAGCAGCCGGCGGGGGGAAGGCTACACCTTC
TRBV2,TRBD1,.,TRBJ2-4,CASTGQGGVLSKNIQYF,TGTGCCAGCACCGGACAGGGAGGAGTTCTATCCAAAAACATTCAGTACTTC
TRBV5-1,TRBD2,.,TRBJ2-1,CASSLALSGGPSRREQFF,TGCGCCAGCAGCTTGGCCCTAAGCGGGGGGCCATCCCGGAGGGAGCAGTTCTTC
TRBV27,TRBD1,once,TRBJ1-2,CASSFSRTGTLTNYGYTF,TGTGCCAGCAGTTTTAGTAGGACAGGGACACTCACTAACTATGGCTACACCTTC
TRBV7-3,.,.,TRBJ2-3,CASSLSSITDTQYF,TGTGCCAGCAGCTTAAGTTCAATCACAGATACGCAGTATTTT
TRBV3-1/TRBV3-2,.,.,TRBJ2-3,CASSQARGRSSTDTQYF,TGTGCCAGCAGCCAAGCTCGAGGGCGATCTAGCACAGATACGCAGTATTTT
TRBV7-8,.,.,TRBJ1-2,CASSLGGPLDGYGYTF,TGTGCCAGCAGCTTAGGGGGGCCTTTGGACGGATATGGCTACACCTTC
TRBV5-6,.,.,TRBJ1-1,CASSRTGMYAFF,TGTGCCAGCAGCCGAACAGGGATGTATGCTTTCTTT
TRBV9,.,.,TRBJ1-2,CASSGAGEHYGYTF,TGTGCCAGCAGCGGGGCGGGGGAGCACTATGGCTACACCTTC
TRBV5-1,.,.,TRBJ1-1,CASGGTSNTEAFF,TGCGCCAGCGGGGGAACGTCCAACACTGAAGCTTTCTTT
TRBV6-5,.,.,TRBJ2-7,CASSYSETDPYEQYF,TGTGCCAGCAGTTACTCGGAGACGGATCCCTACGAGCAGTACTTC
TRBV7-6,.,.,TRBJ1-1,CASSLGGKGTEAFF,TGTGCCAGCAGCTTAGGGGGGAAAGGGACTGAAGCTTTCTTT
TRBV6-6,.,once,TRBJ1-6,CASSPVKASPGYNSPLHF,TGTGCCAGCAGTCCCGTAAAGGCCAGCCCGGGATATAATTCACCCCTCCACTTT
TRBV27,.,.,TRBJ1-2,CASSLSPGFYGYTF,TGTGCCAGCAGTTTATCACCGGGGTTCTATGGCTACACCTTC
TRBV9,.,.,TRBJ2-7,CASSSSPHGRRTYEQYF,TGTGCCAGCAGCTCCTCTCCCCATGGACGGAGAACCTACGAGCAGTACTTC
TRBV7-9,TRBD1,.,TRBJ1-4,CASSSPPGQGLNEKLFF,TGTGCCAGCAGCTCCCCTCCGGGACAGGGACTTAATGAAAAACTGTTTTTT
TRBV7-9,.,.,TRBJ1-5,CASSESSPGNQPQHF,TGTGCCAGCAGCGAGTCTTCGCCGGGCAATCAGCCCCAGCATTTT
TRBV19,.,.,TRBJ2-3,CASSIISGGTDTQYF,TGTGCCAGTAGTATTATTTCGGGCGGCACAGATACGCAGTATTTT
TRBV24-1,.,.,TRBJ2-3,CATSDGPLTDTQYF,TGTGCCACCAGTGACGGCCCCCTCACAGATACGCAGTATTTT
TRBV4-1,.,.,TRBJ2-7,CASSQAQVPYEQYF,TGCGCCAGCAGCCAAGCCCAGGTCCCCTACGAGCAGTACTTC
TRBV19,TRBD2,.,TRBJ2-2,CASSITRAGGSAGELFF,TGTGCCAGTAGTATAACTAGAGCGGGGGGGTCAGCCGGGGAGCTGTTTTTT
TRBV5-4,TRBD1,.,TRBJ2-5,CASSPWTGTTPEPQETQYF,TGTGCCAGCAGCCCGTGGACAGGGACAACGCCCGAACCTCAAGAGACCCAGTACTTC
TRBV7-2,.,.,TRBJ1-5,CASGQRINQPQHF,TGTGCCAGTGGACAGAGGATTAATCAGCCCCAGCATTTT
TRBV12-3/TRBV12-4,.,.,TRBJ2-5,CASTKTGQETQYF,TGTGCCAGCACCAAGACAGGACAAGAGACCCAGTACTTC
TRBV6-5,.,.,TRBJ1-1,CASDKEVNTEAFF,TGTGCCAGCGATAAAGAGGTGAACACTGAAGCTTTCTTT
TRBV6-6,.,few,TRBJ2-1,CASSSDYNEQFF,TGTGCCAGCAGCTCCGATTACAATGAGCAGTTCTTC
TRBV11-2,TRBD1,.,TRBJ1-4,CASSLRDRGAEKLFF,TGTGCCAGCAGCTTAAGGGACAGGGGGGCTGAAAAACTGTTTTTT
TRBV6-5,.,.,TRBJ1-5,CASRHLGKGPQHF,TGTGCCAGCAGACACCTAGGGAAAGGGCCCCAGCATTTT
TRBV30,.,once,TRBJ2-5,CAWSVLETQYF,TGTGCCTGGAGTGTACTTGAGACCCAGTACTTC
TRBV10-3,TRBD1,.,TRBJ1-6,CAISGGQGIGSPLHF,TGTGCCATCAGTGGCGGACAGGGAATAGGTTCACCCCTCCACTTT
TRBV7-3,.,.,TRBJ1-1,CASSLTRQDQAFF,TGTGCCAGCAGCTTAACTCGGCAGGATCAAGCTTTCTTT
TRBV9,TRBD2,.,TRBJ2-1,CASSASLGGSNEQFF,TGTGCCAGCAGCGCTAGCCTGGGGGGGTCGAATGAGCAGTTCTTC
TRBV28,.,.,TRBJ1-6,CASSLVSYSPLHF,TGTGCCAGCAGTTTAGTCAGTTATTCACCCCTCCACTTT
TRBV5-4,.,.,TRBJ2-2,CASSLVNTGELFF,TGTGCCAGCAGCTTGGTAAACACCGGGGAGCTGTTTTTT
TRBV5-1,TRBD1,.,TRBJ1-2,CASSQGQGHYGYTF,TGCGCCAGCAGCCAGGGACAGGGCCACTATGGCTACACCTTC
TRBV19,TRBD1,.,TRBJ2-2,CASSIDSYRGTGELFF,TGTGCCAGTAGTATAGATAGTTACAGGGGAACCGGGGAGCTGTTTTTT
TRBV4-3,.,.,TRBJ1-1,CASSQVGRGEATTEAFF,TGCGCCAGCAGCCAAGTGGGCCGGGGAGAGGCAACCACTGAAGCTTTCTTT
TRBV5-1,TRBD1,.,TRBJ2-7,CASSLVTGATYEQYF,TGCGCCAGCAGCTTGGTCACAGGGGCAACCTACGAGCAGTACTTC
TRBV28,.,.,TRBJ2-1,CASSLNPRVHNEQFF,TGTGCCAGCAGTTTAAACCCGAGGGTACACAATGAGCAGTTCTTC
TRBV5-6,.,.,TRBJ2-3,CASSNPAVGGRTDTQYF,TGTGCCAGCAGCAATCCGGCCGTGGGGGGCCGGACAGATACGCAGTATTTT
TRBV27,TRBD1,.,TRBJ1-1,CASSFGTGMGTEAFF,TGTGCCAGCAGTTTTGGGACAGGGATGGGCACTGAAGCTTTCTTT
TRBV20-1,.,.,TRBJ2-1,CSAMDGFRPVF,TGCAGTGCCATGGACGGGTTTCGGCCAGTCTTC
TRBV30,TRBD2,.,TRBJ2-2,CALESSSGFTGELFF,TGTGCCCTGGAATCCTCTAGCGGGTTCACCGGGGAGCTGTTTTTT
TRBV3-1/TRBV3-2,.,once,TRBJ1-1,CASTHGGDTEAFF,TGTGCCAGCACCCACGGAGGGGACACTGAAGCTTTCTTT
TRBV4-1,TRBD2,.,TRBJ2-7,CASSQGPGGFTEQYF,TGCGCCAGCAGCCAAGGCCCGGGGGGGTTTACCGAGCAGTACTTC
TRBV2,.,.,TRBJ1-5,CASSASGEQMINQPQHF,TGTGCCAGCAGTGCATCAGGGGAGCAGATGATCAATCAGCCCCAGCATTTT